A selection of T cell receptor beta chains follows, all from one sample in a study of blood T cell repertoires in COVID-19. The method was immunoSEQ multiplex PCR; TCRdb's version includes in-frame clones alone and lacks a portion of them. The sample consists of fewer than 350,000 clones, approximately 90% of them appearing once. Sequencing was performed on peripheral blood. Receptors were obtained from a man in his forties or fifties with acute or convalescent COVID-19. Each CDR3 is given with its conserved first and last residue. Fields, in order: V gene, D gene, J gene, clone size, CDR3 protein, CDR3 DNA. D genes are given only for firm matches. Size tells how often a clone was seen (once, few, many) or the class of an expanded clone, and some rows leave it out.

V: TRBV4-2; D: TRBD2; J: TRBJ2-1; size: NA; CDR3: CASSQPWTSGGFLPEQFF; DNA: TGTGCCAGCAGCCAGCCTTGGACTAGCGGGGGCTTCCTTCCTGAGCAGTTCTTC
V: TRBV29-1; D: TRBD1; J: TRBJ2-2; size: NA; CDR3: CSVSDRAWGGELFF; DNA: TGCAGCGTTTCTGACAGGGCTTGGGGCGGGGAGCTGTTTTTT
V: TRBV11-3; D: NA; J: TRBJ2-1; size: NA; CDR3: CASSLVYSNEQFF; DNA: TGTGCCAGCAGCTTAGTTTATTCGAATGAGCAGTTCTTC
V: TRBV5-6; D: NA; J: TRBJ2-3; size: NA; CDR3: CASSLSLVSITDTQYF; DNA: TGTGCCAGCAGCTTATCGCTAGTCTCCATCACAGATACGCAGTATTTT
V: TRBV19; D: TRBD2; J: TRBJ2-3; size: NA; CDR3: CASIPSGGATQYF; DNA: TGTGCCAGTATCCCTAGCGGGGGGGCCACGCAGTATTTT
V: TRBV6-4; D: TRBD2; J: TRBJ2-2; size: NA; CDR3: CASSVLAGAGELFF; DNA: TGTGCCAGCAGTGTGCTAGCGGGGGCTGGGGAGCTGTTTTTT
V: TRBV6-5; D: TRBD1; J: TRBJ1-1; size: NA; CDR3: CASRATGGVTEAFF; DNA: TGTGCCAGCAGAGCCACAGGGGGGGTCACTGAAGCTTTCTTT
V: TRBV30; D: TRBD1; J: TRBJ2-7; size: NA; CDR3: CAWSFWTGDSYEQYF; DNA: TGTGCCTGGAGTTTTTGGACAGGAGACTCCTACGAGCAGTACTTC
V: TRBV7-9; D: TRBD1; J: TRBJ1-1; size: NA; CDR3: CASSFLTGATEAFF; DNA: TGTGCCAGCAGCTTCTTGACAGGGGCAACTGAAGCTTTCTTT
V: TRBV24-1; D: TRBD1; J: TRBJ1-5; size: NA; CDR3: CATSDGTGYQHF; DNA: TGTGCCACCAGTGATGGGACAGGCTACCAGCATTTT
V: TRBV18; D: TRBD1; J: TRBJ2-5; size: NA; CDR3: CASSPGQEETQYF; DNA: TGTGCCAGCTCTCCCGGACAGGAAGAGACCCAGTACTTC
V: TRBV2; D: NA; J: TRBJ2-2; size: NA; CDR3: CASNLPEQPGTWRNTGELFF; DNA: TGTGCCAGCAATCTCCCTGAACAGCCCGGGACTTGGCGCAACACCGGGGAGCTGTTTTTT
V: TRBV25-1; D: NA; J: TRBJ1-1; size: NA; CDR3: CASSEAGRVTAEAFF; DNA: TGTGCCAGCAGTGAGGCGGGACGAGTAACTGCTGAAGCTTTCTTT
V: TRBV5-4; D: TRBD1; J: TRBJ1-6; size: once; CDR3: CASSSQIRGQDSPLHF; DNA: TGTGCCAGCAGCTCACAAATCAGGGGGCAGGATTCACCCCTCCACTTT
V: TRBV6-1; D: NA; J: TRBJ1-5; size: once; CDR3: CASSEATARNQPQHF; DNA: TGTGCCAGCAGTGAAGCAACGGCCAGGAATCAGCCCCAGCATTTT
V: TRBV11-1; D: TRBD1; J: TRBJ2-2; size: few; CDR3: CATPVRDRTNTGELFF; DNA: TGTGCCACCCCCGTTAGGGACAGGACGAACACCGGGGAGCTGTTTTTT
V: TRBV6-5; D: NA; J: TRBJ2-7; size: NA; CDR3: CASSSHRAQNEQYF; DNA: TGTGCCAGCAGTTCTCACAGGGCCCAGAACGAGCAGTACTTC
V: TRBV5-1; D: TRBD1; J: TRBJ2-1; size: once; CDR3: CASSYGQGAYNEQFF; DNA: TGCGCCAGCAGCTATGGACAGGGAGCCTACAATGAGCAGTTCTTC
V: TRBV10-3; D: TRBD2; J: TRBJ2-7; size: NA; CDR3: CAISESGLAGDRSYEQYF; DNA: TGTGCCATCAGTGAGTCGGGACTAGCGGGGGATCGATCCTACGAGCAGTACTTC
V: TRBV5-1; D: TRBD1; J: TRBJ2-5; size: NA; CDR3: CASRWDRVENRQETQYF; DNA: TGCGCCAGCAGGTGGGACAGGGTTGAGAATCGGCAAGAGACCCAGTACTTC
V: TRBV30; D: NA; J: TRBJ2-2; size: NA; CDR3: CAWSVPLAGRTGELFF; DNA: TGTGCCTGGAGTGTACCTTTGGCGGGGAGGACCGGGGAGCTGTTTTTT
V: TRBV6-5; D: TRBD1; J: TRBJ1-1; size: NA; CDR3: CASSYSTGWGNTEAFF; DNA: TGTGCCAGCAGTTACTCGACAGGGTGGGGGAACACTGAAGCTTTCTTT
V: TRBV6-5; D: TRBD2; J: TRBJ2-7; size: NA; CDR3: CASTSEGRVSYEQYF; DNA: TGTGCCAGCACTTCCGAGGGGAGGGTGAGCTACGAGCAGTACTTC
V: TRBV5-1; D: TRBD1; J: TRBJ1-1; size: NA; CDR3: CASSLLNRDSTEAFF; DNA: TGCGCCAGCAGTTTGTTGAACAGGGACAGCACTGAAGCTTTCTTT
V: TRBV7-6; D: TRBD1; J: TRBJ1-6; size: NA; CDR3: CASSLGQVNSPLHF; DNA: TGTGCCAGCAGCTTGGGACAGGTGAATTCACCCCTCCACTTT
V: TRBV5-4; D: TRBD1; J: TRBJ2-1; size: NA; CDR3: CASSLSPGQGAPNEQFF; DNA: TGTGCCAGCAGCTTGTCCCCGGGACAGGGGGCGCCCAATGAGCAGTTCTTC
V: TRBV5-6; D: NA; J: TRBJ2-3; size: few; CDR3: CASLRVGGITDTQYF; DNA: TGTGCCAGCTTGCGGGTGGGGGGAATAACAGATACGCAGTATTTT
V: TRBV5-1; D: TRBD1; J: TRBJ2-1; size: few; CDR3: CASSLQTGGAIYNEQFF; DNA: TGCGCCAGCAGCTTGCAGACAGGGGGCGCGATTTACAATGAGCAGTTCTTC
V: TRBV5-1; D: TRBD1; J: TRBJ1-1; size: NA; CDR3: CASSFQGAPNTEAFF; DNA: TGCGCCAGCAGCTTTCAGGGGGCCCCGAACACTGAAGCTTTCTTT
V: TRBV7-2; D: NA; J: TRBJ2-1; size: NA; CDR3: CASTTGLYNEQFF; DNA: TGTGCCAGCACCACAGGGTTATACAATGAGCAGTTCTTC
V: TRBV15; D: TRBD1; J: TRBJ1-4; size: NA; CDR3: CATSMGTGTNEKLFF; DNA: TGTGCCACCAGCATGGGGACAGGGACTAATGAAAAACTGTTTTTT
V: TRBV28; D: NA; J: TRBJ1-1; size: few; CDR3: CASSLPPVNTEAFF; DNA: TGTGCCAGCAGTTTACCACCGGTGAACACTGAAGCTTTCTTT
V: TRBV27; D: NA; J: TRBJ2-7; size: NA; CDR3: CASSLSFRPGMDEQYF; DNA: TGTGCCAGCAGTTTATCTTTCAGACCCGGGATGGACGAGCAGTACTTC
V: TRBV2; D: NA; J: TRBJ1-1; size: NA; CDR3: CASTRQQNTEAFF; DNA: TGTGCCAGCACCCGACAGCAGAACACTGAAGCTTTCTTT
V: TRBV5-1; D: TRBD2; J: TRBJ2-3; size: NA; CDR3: CASRSLGLATDTQYF; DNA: TGCGCCAGCAGATCTTTAGGACTAGCGACAGATACGCAGTATTTT
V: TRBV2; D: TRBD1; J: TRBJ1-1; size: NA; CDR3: CASSDPTGTGGAEAFF; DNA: TGTGCCAGCAGTGATCCGACAGGGACCGGGGGTGCTGAAGCTTTCTTT
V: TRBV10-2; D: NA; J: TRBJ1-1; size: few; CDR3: CASSERGGRRNTEAFF; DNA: TGCGCCAGCAGTGAGAGAGGCGGCAGACGAAACACTGAAGCTTTCTTT
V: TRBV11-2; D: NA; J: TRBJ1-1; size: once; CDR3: CASSSGWSGTEAFF; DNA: TGTGCCAGCAGCTCCGGGTGGAGTGGCACTGAAGCTTTCTTT
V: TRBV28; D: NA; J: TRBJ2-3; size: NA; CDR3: CASSWAKDFTDTQYF; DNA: TGTGCCAGCAGCTGGGCCAAGGACTTCACAGATACGCAGTATTTT
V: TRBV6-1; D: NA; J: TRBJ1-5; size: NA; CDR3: CASSEAWQGYNQPQHF; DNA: TGTGCCAGCAGTGAAGCGTGGCAGGGCTACAATCAGCCCCAGCATTTT
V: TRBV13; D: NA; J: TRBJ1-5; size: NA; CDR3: CASSLGVRDYNQPQHF; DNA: TGTGCCAGCAGCTTAGGCGTCAGGGATTACAATCAGCCCCAGCATTTT
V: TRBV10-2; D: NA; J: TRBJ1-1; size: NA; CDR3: CASRITWNTEAFF; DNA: TGCGCCAGCAGGATCACTTGGAACACTGAAGCTTTCTTT
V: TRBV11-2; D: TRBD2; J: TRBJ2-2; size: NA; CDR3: CASSPRAGSNTGELFF; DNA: TGTGCCAGCAGCCCCCGAGCGGGGTCGAACACCGGGGAGCTGTTTTTT
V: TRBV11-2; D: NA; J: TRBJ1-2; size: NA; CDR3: CASSSIDRSLYGYTF; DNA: TGTGCCAGCAGCTCAATCGACAGGTCTCTCTATGGCTACACCTTC